This T cell receptor beta chain was sequenced in a study of identical twins. This clonotype was seen many times. Germline loops: CDR1 KGHDR, CDR2 SFDVKD. V was clipped by 5 bases and J by 2 bases, with 10 bases between them. The CDR3 extends over 14 amino acids. Via MiXCR, TCRdb re-called the 5' RACE reads, giving one row per CDR3 protein. The table shows roughly 190,000 distinct CDR3 sequences, with roughly 15% occurring only once. These records were also assigned to another study, of T cells expressing NK-cell markers. According to that study: For 6 or 7 donors, the dominant NKG2C+ clonotypes made up roughly 1.0-7.5% of their CD8+ T cells. These clonotypes additionally ranked first within the CD3+CD56-NKG2C+ fraction of a few donors.

This TCR came from a woman aged 18-29 years in good health. Sequencing used CD8+ T cells sorted from blood. This chain uses TRBV24-1 with TRBJ2-3; no firm D call. CDR3 nucleotides: TGTGCCACCAGTGGTGGACGGTCCACAGATACGCAGTATTTT. Protein: CATSGGRSTDTQYF.